The following is a T cell receptor beta chain sequence with its context. The antigen remains undetermined. The entry originates in a study of cytomegalovirus exposure and HLA in healthy donors. General observations from the study: A list of roughly 180 TCR beta chains associated with cytomegalovirus was given.

Separation from the roughly 670-subject first cohort characterized the roughly 120-subject validation cohort, to which the donors belonged. TCRdb keeps only in-frame clones here, not all; method: immunoSEQ multiplex PCR. The sample has 110,000 to 150,000 clones, approximately 94% seen once. V shed 4 bases and J 5 bases; nucleotides not matched to a gene: 16. The CDR3 is made up of 20 amino acids. From germline, CDR1 is MNHEY and CDR2 SMNVEV (reference sequence). The source is a man younger than 35 in good health and CMV-seropositive. Sequencing was carried out using PBMCs. The chain joins TRBV27 to TRBJ2-3, with 15 bases fitting TRBD2. CDR3 amino acids: CASSSGPGLAGGPGVDTQYF. The DNA for the CDR3 is TGTGCCAGCAGTTCCGGCCCGGGACTAGCGGGGGGACCCGGGGTAGATACGCAGTATTTT.